This T cell receptor (beta chain) was obtained from a study of identical twins. Study-wide points: Whereas memory repertoires showed no such difference, abundant cord blood beta clonotypes carried fewer insertions.

This CDR3 has 16 residues. With 4 bases removed from V and 8 bases from J, the gap between germline ends came to 24 bases. Germline V gene data show CDR1 as SGDLS and CDR2 as YYNGEE. Unique molecular identifiers were present on the cDNA, and a universal primer site came from template switching. TCRdb itself ran the 5' RACE reads through MiXCR, one entry per CDR3 protein. The profile shows roughly 770,000 distinct CDR3 sequences, around a sixth of them singletons. This clonotype appeared a few times. Its antigen is unidentified. This same sample was also taken into another study, of T cells expressing NK-cell markers. That work contributes: The dominant NKG2C+ clonotypes represented about 1.0-7.0% of CD8+ T cells in five or six donors.

Sequencing was carried out using PBMCs. The origin of this receptor is a young woman in good health. V gene TRBV9 combines with J gene TRBJ1-2; D is unclear. The CDR3 reads CASSQNSRQADRGYTF. Here the CDR3 DNA reads TGTGCCAGCAGCCAGAATTCTCGACAAGCGGATCGAGGCTACACCTTC.